These T cell receptor beta chains were read from a single sample in a study of vaccination and CD4 T cells after COVID-19. These receptors' targets are unknown. TCRdb reanalysed the PCR reads using MiXCR and keeps one entry per CDR3 protein. This sample carries about 22,000 distinct CDR3 sequences, around 40% of them seen once, and the ten largest clones take less than 5.5%. This specimen consisted of CD4+ T cells from blood, cultured in vitro, obtained before SARS-CoV-2 vaccination. The receptors were gathered from a human donor who had recovered from COVID-19. CDR3s include the opening cysteine and the closing phenylalanine or tryptophan. A D gene is named only where the DNA matches it firmly. For some rows the clone size is stated as once, few or many, or as a class when expanded; others skip it.

clone size: -; J gene: TRBJ1-1; V gene: TRBV6-2/TRBV6-3; D gene: -; CDR3 protein: CASSKSFNRVVTEAFF; CDR3 DNA: TGTGCCAGCAGTAAATCCTTTAACAGGGTTGTCACTGAAGCTTTCTTT
clone size: -; J gene: TRBJ1-5; V gene: TRBV20-1; D gene: -; CDR3 protein: CSARAETGLGQPQHF; CDR3 DNA: TGCAGTGCTAGAGCCGAAACAGGGTTGGGTCAGCCCCAGCATTTT
clone size: -; J gene: TRBJ2-5; V gene: TRBV11-3; D gene: TRBD2; CDR3 protein: CASSLVLAGEQETQYF; CDR3 DNA: TGTGCCAGCAGCTTAGTACTAGCGGGGGAGCAAGAGACCCAGTACTTC
clone size: -; J gene: TRBJ2-1; V gene: TRBV6-1; D gene: TRBD1; CDR3 protein: CASSLGDRIDEQFF; CDR3 DNA: TGTGCCAGCAGTCTCGGGGACAGGATCGATGAGCAGTTCTTC
clone size: -; J gene: TRBJ1-2; V gene: TRBV7-9; D gene: -; CDR3 protein: CASSRPDGYTF; CDR3 DNA: TGTGCCAGCAGCCGACCAGATGGCTACACCTTC
clone size: medium-sized; J gene: TRBJ1-5; V gene: TRBV6-1; D gene: TRBD1; CDR3 protein: CASSESPGGTQPQHF; CDR3 DNA: TGTGCCAGCAGTGAATCCCCAGGGGGCACTCAGCCCCAGCATTTT
clone size: few; J gene: TRBJ1-5; V gene: TRBV20-1; D gene: -; CDR3 protein: CSASSGNNQPQHF; CDR3 DNA: TGCAGTGCTTCATCCGGGAACAATCAGCCCCAGCATTTT
clone size: few; J gene: TRBJ2-5; V gene: TRBV27; D gene: TRBD2; CDR3 protein: CASRPTSGRASETQYF; CDR3 DNA: TGTGCCAGCAGACCCACTAGCGGGAGGGCCTCAGAGACCCAGTACTTC
clone size: -; J gene: TRBJ1-1; V gene: TRBV29-1; D gene: TRBD1; CDR3 protein: CSVDDRGNTEAFF; CDR3 DNA: TGCAGCGTGGACGACAGGGGAAACACTGAAGCTTTCTTT
clone size: -; J gene: TRBJ2-7; V gene: TRBV24-1; D gene: -; CDR3 protein: CATSGGGYEQYF; CDR3 DNA: TGTGCCACCAGTGGAGGGGGCTACGAGCAGTACTTC
clone size: -; J gene: TRBJ1-5; V gene: TRBV6-1; D gene: TRBD1; CDR3 protein: CASRERQGYNQPQHF; CDR3 DNA: TGTGCCAGCAGGGAGAGACAGGGGTACAATCAGCCCCAGCATTTT